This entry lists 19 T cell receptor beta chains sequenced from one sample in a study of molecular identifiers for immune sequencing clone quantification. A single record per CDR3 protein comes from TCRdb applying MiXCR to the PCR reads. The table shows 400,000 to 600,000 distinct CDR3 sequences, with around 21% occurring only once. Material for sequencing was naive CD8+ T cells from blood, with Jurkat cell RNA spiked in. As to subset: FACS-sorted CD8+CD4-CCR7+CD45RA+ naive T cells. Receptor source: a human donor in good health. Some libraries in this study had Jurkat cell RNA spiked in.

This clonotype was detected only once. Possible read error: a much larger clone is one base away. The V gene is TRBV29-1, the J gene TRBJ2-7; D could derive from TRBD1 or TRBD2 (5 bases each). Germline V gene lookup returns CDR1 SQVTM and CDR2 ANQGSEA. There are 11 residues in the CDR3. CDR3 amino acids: CSVEARDEQCF. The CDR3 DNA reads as TGCAGCGTTGAGGCGAGGGACGAGCAGTGCTTC.

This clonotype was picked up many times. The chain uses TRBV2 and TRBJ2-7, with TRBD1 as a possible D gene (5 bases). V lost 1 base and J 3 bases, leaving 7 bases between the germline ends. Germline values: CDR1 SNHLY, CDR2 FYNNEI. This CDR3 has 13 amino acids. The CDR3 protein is CASSEGQSYEQYF. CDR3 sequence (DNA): TGTGCCAGCAGTGAAGGACAGAGCTACGAGCAGTACTTC.

The CDR3 coding sequence is TGTGCTAGTGGTTTGGTATTTGGGATAAACACAGATACGCAGTATTTT. Its protein product is CASGLVFGINTDTQYF. The chain uses TRBV12-5 and TRBJ2-3; D unresolved. Per germline, CDR1 LGHNT and CDR2 FRNRAP. Trimming removed 0 bases at V and 2 bases at J, with 12 bases between. This CDR3 is 16 amino acids long.

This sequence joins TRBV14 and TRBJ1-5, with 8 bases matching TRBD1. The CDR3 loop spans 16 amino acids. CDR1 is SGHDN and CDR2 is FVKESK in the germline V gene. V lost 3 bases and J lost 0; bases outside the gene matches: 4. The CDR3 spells CASSHPDRDSNQPQHF. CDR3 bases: TGTGCCAGCAGCCACCCGGACAGGGATAGCAATCAGCCCCAGCATTTT.

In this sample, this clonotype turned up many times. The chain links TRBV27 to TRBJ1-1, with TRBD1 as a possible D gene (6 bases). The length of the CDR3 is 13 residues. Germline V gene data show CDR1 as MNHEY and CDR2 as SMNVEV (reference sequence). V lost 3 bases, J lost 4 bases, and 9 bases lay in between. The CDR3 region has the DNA TGTGCCAGCAGTTTGTGGGGGGCCACTGAAGCTTTCTTT. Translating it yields CASSLWGATEAFF.

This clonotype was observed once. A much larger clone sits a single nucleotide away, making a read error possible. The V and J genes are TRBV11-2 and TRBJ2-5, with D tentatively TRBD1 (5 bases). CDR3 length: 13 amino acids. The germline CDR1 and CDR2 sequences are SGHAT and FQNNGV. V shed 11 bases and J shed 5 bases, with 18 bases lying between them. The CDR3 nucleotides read TGTGCCGGCAAGCGCCCAGCAGGGGAGACCCAGTACTTC. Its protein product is CAGKRPAGETQYF. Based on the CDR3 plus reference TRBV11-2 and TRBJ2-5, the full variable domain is EAGVAQSPRYKIIEKRQSVAFWCNPISGHATLYWYQQILGQGPKLLIQFQNNGVVDDSQLPKDRFSAERLKGVDSTLKIQPAKLEDSAVYLCAGKRPAGETQYFGPGTRLLVL.

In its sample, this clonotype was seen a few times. For the CDR3, the DNA is TGTGCCAGCACTGAGAACACTGAAGCTTTCTTT. It specifies CASTENTEAFF. The chain employs TRBV2 and TRBJ1-1; no firm D call. The CDR3 is 11 amino acids. Germline CDR1 and CDR2: SNHLY and FYNNEI. Trimming cost V 7 bases and J 1 base, with 4 bases left between them.

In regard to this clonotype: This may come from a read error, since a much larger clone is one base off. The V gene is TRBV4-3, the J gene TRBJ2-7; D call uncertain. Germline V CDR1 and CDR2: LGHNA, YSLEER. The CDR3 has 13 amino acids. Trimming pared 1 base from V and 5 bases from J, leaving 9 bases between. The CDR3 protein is CASSQVDGNEQYF. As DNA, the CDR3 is TGCGCCAGCAGCCAAGTTGACGGCAACGAGCAGTACTTC.

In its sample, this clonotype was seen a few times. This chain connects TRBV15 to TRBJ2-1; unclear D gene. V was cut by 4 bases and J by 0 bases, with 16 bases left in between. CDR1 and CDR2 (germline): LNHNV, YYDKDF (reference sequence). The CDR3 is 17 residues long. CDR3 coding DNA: TGTGCCACCAGCACTCCTCCTGAAGCGATCTCCTACAATGAGCAGTTCTTC. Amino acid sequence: CATSTPPEAISYNEQFF.

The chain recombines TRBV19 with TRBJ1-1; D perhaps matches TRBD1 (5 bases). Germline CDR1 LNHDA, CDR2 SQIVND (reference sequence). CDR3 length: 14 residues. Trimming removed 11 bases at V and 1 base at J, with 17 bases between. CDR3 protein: CAASPGGRNTEAFF. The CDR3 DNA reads TGTGCCGCGTCCCCGGGGGGACGGAACACTGAAGCTTTCTTT.

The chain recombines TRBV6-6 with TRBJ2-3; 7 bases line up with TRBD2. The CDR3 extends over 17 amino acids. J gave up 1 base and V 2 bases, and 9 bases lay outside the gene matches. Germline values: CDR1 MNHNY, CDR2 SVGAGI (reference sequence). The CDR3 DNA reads TGTGCCAGCAGTTACGCCTTGGCGGGAGTAGGCACAGATACGCAGTATTTT. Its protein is CASSYALAGVGTDTQYF.

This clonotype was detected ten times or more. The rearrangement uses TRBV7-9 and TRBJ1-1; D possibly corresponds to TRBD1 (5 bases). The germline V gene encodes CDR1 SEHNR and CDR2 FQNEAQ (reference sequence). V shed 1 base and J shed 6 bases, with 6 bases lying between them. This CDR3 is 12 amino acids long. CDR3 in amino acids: CASSLGQPEAFF. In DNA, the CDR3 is TGTGCCAGCAGCTTAGGACAGCCTGAAGCTTTCTTT.

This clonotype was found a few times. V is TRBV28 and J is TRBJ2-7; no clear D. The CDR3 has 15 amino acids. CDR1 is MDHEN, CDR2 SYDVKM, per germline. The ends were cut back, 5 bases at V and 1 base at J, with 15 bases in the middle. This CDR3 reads CASSPLRTGSYEQYF. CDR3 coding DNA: TGTGCCAGCAGTCCGCTCCGGACGGGTTCCTACGAGCAGTACTTC.

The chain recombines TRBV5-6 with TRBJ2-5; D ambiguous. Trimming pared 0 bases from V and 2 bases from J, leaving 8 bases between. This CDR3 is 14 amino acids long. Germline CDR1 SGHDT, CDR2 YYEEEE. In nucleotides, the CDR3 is TGTGCCAGCAGCTTGGTGTCGTTTCAAGAGACCCAGTACTTC. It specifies CASSLVSFQETQYF.

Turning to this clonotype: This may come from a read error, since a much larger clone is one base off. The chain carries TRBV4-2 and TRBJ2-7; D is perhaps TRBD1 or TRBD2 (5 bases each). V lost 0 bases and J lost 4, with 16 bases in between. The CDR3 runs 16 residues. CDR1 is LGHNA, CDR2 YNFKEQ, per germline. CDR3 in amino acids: CASSQDWPLGDYEQYF. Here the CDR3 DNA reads TGTGCCAGCAGCCAAGATTGGCCCTTGGGGGATTACGAGCAGTACTTC.

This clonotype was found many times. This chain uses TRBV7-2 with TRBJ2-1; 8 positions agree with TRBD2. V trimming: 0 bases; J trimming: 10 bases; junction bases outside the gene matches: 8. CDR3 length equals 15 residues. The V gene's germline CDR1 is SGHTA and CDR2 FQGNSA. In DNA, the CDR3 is TGTGCCAGCAGCTTAGCGGTCGGGGGGGCCGTAGAGCAGTTCTTC. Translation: CASSLAVGGAVEQFF.

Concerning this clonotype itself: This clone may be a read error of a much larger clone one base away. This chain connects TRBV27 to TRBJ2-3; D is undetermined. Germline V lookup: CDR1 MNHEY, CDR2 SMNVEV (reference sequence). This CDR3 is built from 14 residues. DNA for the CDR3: TGTGCCTGCAGTATCTTACCAAGCACAGATACGCAGTATTTT. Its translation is CACSILPSTDTQYF.

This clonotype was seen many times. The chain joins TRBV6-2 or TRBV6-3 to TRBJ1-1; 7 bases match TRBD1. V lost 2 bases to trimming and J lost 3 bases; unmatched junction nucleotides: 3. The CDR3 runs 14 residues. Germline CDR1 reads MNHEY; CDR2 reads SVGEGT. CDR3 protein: CASSYRDRDTEAFF. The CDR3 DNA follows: TGTGCCAGCAGTTACCGTGACAGGGACACTGAAGCTTTCTTT.

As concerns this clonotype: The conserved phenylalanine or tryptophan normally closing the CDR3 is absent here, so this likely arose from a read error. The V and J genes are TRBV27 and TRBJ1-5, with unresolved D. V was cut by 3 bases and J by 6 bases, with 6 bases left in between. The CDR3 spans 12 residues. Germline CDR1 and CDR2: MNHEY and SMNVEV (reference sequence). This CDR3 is CASSFSGQPQHS. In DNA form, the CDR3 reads TGTGCCAGCAGTTTCAGTGGTCAGCCCCAGCATTCT.